This entry is about one T cell receptor (beta chain). Trimming cost V 6 bases and J 4 bases; bases outside gene matches: 6. This CDR3 is built from 14 residues. CDR1 and CDR2 from the germline V gene are SNHLY and FYNNEI. This record belongs to a study of blood T cell repertoires in COVID-19. Whole-study context: Sites in the United States, Italy and Spain provided acute and convalescent COVID-19 samples.

Per the study methods: Amplification with reference gene primers provided the estimates of nucleated cell counts. Profiling relied on immunoSEQ multiplex PCR, and the TCRdb table lists in-frame clones only, not all of them. That table gives V, J and clone size, and the DNA gave D and trimming. This repertoire shows about 70,000 clones, 86% found once; its top ten account for around 13%. This TCR was recovered from a woman aged 55 to 70 with acute or convalescent COVID-19. Sequences were obtained from peripheral blood. The V and J genes are TRBV2 and TRBJ1-5; 7 bases line up with TRBD1. The CDR3 region has the DNA TGTGCCAGCAGCGCAACAGGGGAGAATCAGCCCCAGCATTTT. Amino acid sequence: CASSATGENQPQHF.